Listed below are T cell receptor beta chains from one sample, sequenced in a study of neurological immune-mediated disorders. A single record per CDR3 protein comes from TCRdb applying MiXCR to the 5' RACE reads. The profile shows over 25,000 distinct CDR3 sequences, 15% to 20% of them singletons. The sample comprised CD4+ T cells from blood. All receptors derive from a female donor with HTLV-1-associated myelopathy (HAM/TSP). The conserved cysteine and the conserved F or W are not part of the CDR3 here.

CDR3: ASSLRTAPSYEQY; V: TRBV11-2; J: TRBJ2-7
CDR3: ASSPDRGPRGQF; V: TRBV3-1; J: TRBJ2-1
CDR3: ASSLEDGYT; V: TRBV5-6; J: TRBJ1-2
CDR3: SGLDTRYEQY; V: TRBV20-1; J: TRBJ2-7
CDR3: ASSQDRPADTQY; V: TRBV4-2; J: TRBJ2-3
CDR3: ASSLAGGPNEKLF; V: TRBV7-2; J: TRBJ1-4
CDR3: ASSPWLAGADTQY; V: TRBV7-8; J: TRBJ2-3
CDR3: ASSFEGPGNIQY; V: TRBV5-1; J: TRBJ2-4
CDR3: ATSDTDSQETQY; V: TRBV24-1; J: TRBJ2-5
CDR3: ASRGSLSYNEQF; V: TRBV5-6; J: TRBJ2-1
CDR3: ASSQLVSQGDEAF; V: TRBV4-1; J: TRBJ1-1
CDR3: SARKGPSEKLF; V: TRBV20-1; J: TRBJ1-4
CDR3: ASSQVDGGSSYEQY; V: TRBV4-3; J: TRBJ2-7
CDR3: ASKRDSFVDTQY; V: TRBV12-3/TRBV12-4; J: TRBJ2-3
CDR3: ASSFSGSGNTIY; V: TRBV5-1; J: TRBJ1-3
CDR3: ASSFIAGRGTGELF; V: TRBV6-5; J: TRBJ2-2
CDR3: SATTMPAQSTDTQY; V: TRBV20-1; J: TRBJ2-3
CDR3: ASSHAQSHEQY; V: TRBV3-1; J: TRBJ2-7
CDR3: ASSPLSSYEQY; V: TRBV18; J: TRBJ2-7
CDR3: ASSLVQGHTGELF; V: TRBV5-1; J: TRBJ2-2
CDR3: ATSGGLGTGELF; V: TRBV7-8; J: TRBJ2-2
CDR3: ASSPPGGLYNEQF; V: TRBV7-2; J: TRBJ2-1
CDR3: ASEGTQGATDTQY; V: TRBV28; J: TRBJ2-3
CDR3: ASSRPGSNYEQY; V: TRBV7-9; J: TRBJ2-7
CDR3: ASSLVRTGGEQF; V: TRBV7-2; J: TRBJ2-1
CDR3: ATSDLRRGNTGELF; V: TRBV24-1; J: TRBJ2-2
CDR3: SARKGTNTEAF; V: TRBV20-1; J: TRBJ1-1
CDR3: SGGPRTDTQY; V: TRBV20-1; J: TRBJ2-3
CDR3: ASSLTGGTMNTEAF; V: TRBV7-3; J: TRBJ1-1
CDR3: ASSGAGLAHEQF; V: TRBV2; J: TRBJ2-1
CDR3: ASSLTGEPNQPQH; V: TRBV5-6; J: TRBJ1-5
CDR3: ASSEEQFYEQY; V: TRBV2; J: TRBJ2-7
CDR3: SAKEGGDYEQY; V: TRBV20-1; J: TRBJ2-7
CDR3: ASSRDWSEQF; V: TRBV9; J: TRBJ2-1
CDR3: ASNRGMTYNEQF; V: TRBV5-1; J: TRBJ2-1
CDR3: SASNWRASSNTEAF; V: TRBV20-1; J: TRBJ1-1
CDR3: SVPGLAYNEQF; V: TRBV29-1; J: TRBJ2-1
CDR3: ARSKPSAPQH; V: TRBV6-6; J: TRBJ1-5
CDR3: ASSSYGAPGGEQF; V: TRBV5-1; J: TRBJ2-1
CDR3: SARDPGREQF; V: TRBV20-1; J: TRBJ2-1
CDR3: ASSNSGAGYNEQF; V: TRBV12-3/TRBV12-4; J: TRBJ2-1
CDR3: ASSVSGGMNTEAF; V: TRBV5-1; J: TRBJ1-1
CDR3: ASSRLGGAQETQY; V: TRBV7-2; J: TRBJ2-5
CDR3: ASIPRDRTYEQY; V: TRBV3-1; J: TRBJ2-7
CDR3: ANSVTSGAYLEQF; V: TRBV7-2; J: TRBJ2-1
CDR3: VSSEGPRGGNEQF; V: TRBV2; J: TRBJ2-1
CDR3: ASSPPPGDTQY; V: TRBV9; J: TRBJ2-3
CDR3: SARDQRAYNEQF; V: TRBV20-1; J: TRBJ2-1
CDR3: ASSPDSDQPQH; V: TRBV18; J: TRBJ1-5
CDR3: ASSLATGGPGEQF; V: TRBV5-1; J: TRBJ2-1
CDR3: ASSSGRINQPQH; V: TRBV11-2; J: TRBJ1-5